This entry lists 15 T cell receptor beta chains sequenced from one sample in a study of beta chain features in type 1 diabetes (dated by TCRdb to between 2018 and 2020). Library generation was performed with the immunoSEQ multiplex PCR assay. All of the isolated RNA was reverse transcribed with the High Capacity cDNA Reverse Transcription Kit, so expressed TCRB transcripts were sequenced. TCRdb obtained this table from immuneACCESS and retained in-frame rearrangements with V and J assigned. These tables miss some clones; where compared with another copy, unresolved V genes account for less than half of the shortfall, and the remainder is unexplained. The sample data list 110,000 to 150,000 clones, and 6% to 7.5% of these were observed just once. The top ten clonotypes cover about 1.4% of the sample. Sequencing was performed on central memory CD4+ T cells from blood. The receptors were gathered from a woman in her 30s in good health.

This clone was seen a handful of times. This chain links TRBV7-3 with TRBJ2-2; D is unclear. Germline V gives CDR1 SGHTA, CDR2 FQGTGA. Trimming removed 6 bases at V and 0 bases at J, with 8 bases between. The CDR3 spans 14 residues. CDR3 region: CASRASTNTGELFF. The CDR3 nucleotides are TGTGCCAGCAGGGCCAGTACGAACACCGGGGAGCTGTTTTTT.

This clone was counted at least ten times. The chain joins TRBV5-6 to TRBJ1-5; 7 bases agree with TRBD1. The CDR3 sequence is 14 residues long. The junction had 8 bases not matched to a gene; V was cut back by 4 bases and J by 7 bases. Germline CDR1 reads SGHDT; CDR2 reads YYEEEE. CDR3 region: CASSIQGINQPQHF. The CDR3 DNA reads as TGTGCCAGCAGCATACAGGGGATAAACCAGCCCCAGCATTTT. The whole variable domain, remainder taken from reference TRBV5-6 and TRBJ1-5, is DAGVTQSPTHLIKTRGQQVTLRCSPKSGHDTVSWYQQALGQGPQFIFQYYEEEERQRGNFPDRFSGHQFPNYSSELNVNALLLGDSALYLCASSIQGINQPQHFGDGTRLSIL.

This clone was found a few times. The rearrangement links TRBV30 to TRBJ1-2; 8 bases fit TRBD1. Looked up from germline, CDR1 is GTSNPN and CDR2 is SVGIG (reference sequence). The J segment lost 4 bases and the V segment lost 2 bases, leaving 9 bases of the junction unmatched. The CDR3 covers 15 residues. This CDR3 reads CAWSTLTGAFYGYTF. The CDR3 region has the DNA TGTGCCTGGAGTACCTTGACAGGGGCGTTCTATGGCTACACCTTC.

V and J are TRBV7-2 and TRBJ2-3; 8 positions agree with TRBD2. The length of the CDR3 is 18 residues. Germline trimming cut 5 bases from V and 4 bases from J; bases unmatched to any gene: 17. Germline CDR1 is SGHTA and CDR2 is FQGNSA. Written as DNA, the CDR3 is TGTGCCAGCAGCCAAGGGGAGTTAGCGGGACGTTTGGCAGATACGCAGTATTTT. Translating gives CASSQGELAGRLADTQYF.

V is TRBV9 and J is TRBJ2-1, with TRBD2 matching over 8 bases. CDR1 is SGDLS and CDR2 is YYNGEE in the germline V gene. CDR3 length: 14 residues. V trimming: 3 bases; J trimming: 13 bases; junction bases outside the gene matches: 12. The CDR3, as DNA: TGTGCCAGCAGCGCACAACCGGGACTAGTCCCTCAGTTCTTC. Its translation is CASSAQPGLVPQFF.

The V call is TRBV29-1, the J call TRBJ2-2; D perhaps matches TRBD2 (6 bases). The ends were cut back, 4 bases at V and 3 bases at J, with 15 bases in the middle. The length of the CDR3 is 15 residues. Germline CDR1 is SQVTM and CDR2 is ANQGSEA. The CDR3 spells CSVAPAGGDTGELFF. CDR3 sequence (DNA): TGCAGCGTTGCCCCCGCAGGCGGGGACACCGGGGAGCTGTTTTTT.

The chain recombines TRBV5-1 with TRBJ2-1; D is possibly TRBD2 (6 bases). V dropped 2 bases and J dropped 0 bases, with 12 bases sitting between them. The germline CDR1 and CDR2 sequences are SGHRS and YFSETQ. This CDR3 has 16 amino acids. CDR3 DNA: TGCGCCAGCAGCTTCATAGCGGTTGGCTCCTACAATGAGCAGTTCTTC. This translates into CASSFIAVGSYNEQFF.

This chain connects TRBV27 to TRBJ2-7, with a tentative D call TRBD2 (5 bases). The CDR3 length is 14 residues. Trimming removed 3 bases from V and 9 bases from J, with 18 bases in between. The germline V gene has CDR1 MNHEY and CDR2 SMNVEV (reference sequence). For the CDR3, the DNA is TGTGCCAGCAGTTTTTCGGACTCACCTACGAGGCAGTACTTC. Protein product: CASSFSDSPTRQYF.

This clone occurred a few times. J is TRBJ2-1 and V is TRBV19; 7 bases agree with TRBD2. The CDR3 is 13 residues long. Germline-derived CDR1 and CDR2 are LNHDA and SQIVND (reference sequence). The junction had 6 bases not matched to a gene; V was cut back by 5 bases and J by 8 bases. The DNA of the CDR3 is TGTGCCAGTAGTGGGGACTACCTCCATGAGCAGTTCTTC. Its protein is CASSGDYLHEQFF.

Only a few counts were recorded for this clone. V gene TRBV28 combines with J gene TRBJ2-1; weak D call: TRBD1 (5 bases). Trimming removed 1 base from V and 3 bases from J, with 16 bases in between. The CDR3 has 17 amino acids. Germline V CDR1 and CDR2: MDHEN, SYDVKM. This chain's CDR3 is CASSLSGAGASYNEQFF. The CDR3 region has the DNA TGTGCCAGCAGTTTATCTGGGGCCGGTGCTAGCTACAATGAGCAGTTCTTC.

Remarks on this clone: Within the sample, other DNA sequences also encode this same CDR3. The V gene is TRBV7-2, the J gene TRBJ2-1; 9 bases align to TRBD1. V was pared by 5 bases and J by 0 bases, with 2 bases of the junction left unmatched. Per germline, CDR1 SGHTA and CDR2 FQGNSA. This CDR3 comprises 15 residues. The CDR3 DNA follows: TGTGCCAGCAGCAAGGGACAGGGCTCCTACAATGAGCAGTTCTTC. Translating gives CASSKGQGSYNEQFF.

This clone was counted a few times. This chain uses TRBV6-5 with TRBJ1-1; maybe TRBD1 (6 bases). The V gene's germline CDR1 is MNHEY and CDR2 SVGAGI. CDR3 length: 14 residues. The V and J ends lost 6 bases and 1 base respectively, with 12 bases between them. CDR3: CASSRTAGNTEAFF. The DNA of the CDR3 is TGTGCCAGCAGCAGGACAGCTGGGAACACTGAAGCTTTCTTT.

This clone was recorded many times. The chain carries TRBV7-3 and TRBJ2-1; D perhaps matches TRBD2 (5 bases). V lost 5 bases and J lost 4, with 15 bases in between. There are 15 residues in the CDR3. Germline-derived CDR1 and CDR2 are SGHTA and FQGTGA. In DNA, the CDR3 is TGTGCCAGCAGCCCGGACTGGGCAGAATACAATGAGCAGTTCTTC. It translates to CASSPDWAEYNEQFF.

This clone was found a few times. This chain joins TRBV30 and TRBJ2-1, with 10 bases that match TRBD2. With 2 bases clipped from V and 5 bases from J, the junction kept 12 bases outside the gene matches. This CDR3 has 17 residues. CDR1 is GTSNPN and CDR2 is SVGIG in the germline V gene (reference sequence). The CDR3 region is CAWSSGGLAGVNNEQFF. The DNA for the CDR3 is TGTGCCTGGAGTTCAGGTGGGCTAGCGGGAGTCAACAATGAGCAGTTCTTC.

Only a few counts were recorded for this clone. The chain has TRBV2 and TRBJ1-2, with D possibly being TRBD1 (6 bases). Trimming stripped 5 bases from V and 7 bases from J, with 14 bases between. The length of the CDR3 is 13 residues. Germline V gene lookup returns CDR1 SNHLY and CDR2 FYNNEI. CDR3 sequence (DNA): TGTGCCAGCAGTAACAGGGCCCAGGGTGGCTACACCTTC. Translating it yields CASSNRAQGGYTF.